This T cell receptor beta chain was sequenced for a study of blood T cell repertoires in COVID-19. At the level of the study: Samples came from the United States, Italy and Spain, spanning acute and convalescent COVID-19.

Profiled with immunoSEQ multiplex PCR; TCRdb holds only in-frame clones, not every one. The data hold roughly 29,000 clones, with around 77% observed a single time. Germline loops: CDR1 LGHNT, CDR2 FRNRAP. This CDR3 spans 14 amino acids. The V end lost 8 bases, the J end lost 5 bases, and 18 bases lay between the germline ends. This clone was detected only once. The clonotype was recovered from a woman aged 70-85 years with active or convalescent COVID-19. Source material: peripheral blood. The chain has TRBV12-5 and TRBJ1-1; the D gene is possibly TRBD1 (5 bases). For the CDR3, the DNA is TGTGCTAGTAGACATAGTAGGGGTGGGACTGAAGCTTTCTTT. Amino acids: CASRHSRGGTEAFF. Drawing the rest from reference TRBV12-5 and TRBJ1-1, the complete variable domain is DARVTQTPRHKVTEMGQEVTMRCQPILGHNTVFWYRQTMMQGLELLAYFRNRAPLDDSGMPKDRFSAEMPDATLATLKIQPSEPRDSAVYFCASRHSRGGTEAFFGQGTRLTVV.